Listed below are T cell receptor beta chains from one sample, sequenced in a study of T cell changes during pregnancy in multiple sclerosis. TCRdb keeps only in-frame clones here, not all; method: immunoSEQ multiplex PCR. The profile shows 50,000 to 60,000 clones, over 75% of them singletons. Source: peripheral blood, taken after pregnancy. These TCRs come from a female donor with multiple sclerosis, enrolled in a pregnancy study. CDR3s include the opening cysteine and the closing phenylalanine or tryptophan. Fields, in order: CDR3 DNA, CDR3 protein, clone size, J gene, D gene, V gene. A D gene is named only where the DNA matches it firmly. Clone sizes are given selectively: once, few, many, or a class where the clone is expanded.

DNA: TGTGCCAGCAGTGCACAGGGGGGGGGTGAAGCTTTCTTT; CDR3: CASSAQGGGEAFF; size: -; J: TRBJ1-1; D: TRBD1; V: TRBV25-1
DNA: TGCGCCAGCAGCCATCTAGGAGGTCGCGAGCAGTACTTC; CDR3: CASSHLGGREQYF; size: -; J: TRBJ2-7; D: -; V: TRBV4-3
DNA: TGCAGCGTTGCCCAGGCGTCTGACTATGGCTACACCTTC; CDR3: CSVAQASDYGYTF; size: -; J: TRBJ1-2; D: -; V: TRBV29-1
DNA: TGCGCCAGCAGCCAAGCCCGGGACTATGTGGCTGGGGCCAACGTCCTGACTTTC; CDR3: CASSQARDYVAGANVLTF; size: -; J: TRBJ2-6; D: TRBD2; V: TRBV4-3
DNA: TGTGCCAGCAGCTACCTAGGGGGATTGAACACTGAAGCTTTCTTT; CDR3: CASSYLGGLNTEAFF; size: few; J: TRBJ1-1; D: -; V: TRBV7-3
DNA: TGTGCCAGCAGCTTCCCGGGATCTGGAAACACCATATATTTT; CDR3: CASSFPGSGNTIYF; size: -; J: TRBJ1-3; D: -; V: TRBV7-9
DNA: TGTGCCAGCAGACAGAAGAACACCGGGGAGCTGTTTTTT; CDR3: CASRQKNTGELFF; size: -; J: TRBJ2-2; D: -; V: TRBV6-6
DNA: TGCGCCAGCAGCCAAGATCTTCGAGGGCAGGGGCGGAGGACTGAAGCTTTCTTT; CDR3: CASSQDLRGQGRRTEAFF; size: -; J: TRBJ1-1; D: -; V: TRBV4-3
DNA: TGCGCCAGCAGCCAACCAATCACCTCAACAGGGAATAATTCACCCCTCCACTTT; CDR3: CASSQPITSTGNNSPLHF; size: -; J: TRBJ1-6; D: -; V: TRBV4-1
DNA: TGTGCCAGCAGCGCTCGGGAGGGGAGGGAGACCCAGTACTTC; CDR3: CASSAREGRETQYF; size: -; J: TRBJ2-5; D: TRBD2; V: TRBV9
DNA: TGCGCCAGCAGCGACACGACATATGGCTACACCTTC; CDR3: CASSDTTYGYTF; size: -; J: TRBJ1-2; D: -; V: TRBV5-1
DNA: TGTGCCAGCAGTGAAAATATGGCCTCTGGAAACACCATATATTTT; CDR3: CASSENMASGNTIYF; size: few; J: TRBJ1-3; D: -; V: TRBV2
DNA: TGCAGTGCCGCCGTCGGGGGGCGCCAGTACTTC; CDR3: CSAAVGGRQYF; size: few; J: TRBJ2-4; D: -; V: TRBV20-1
DNA: TGTGCCAGCAGTCGTGAAGCGGGGGGGAGCACAGATACGCAGTATTTT; CDR3: CASSREAGGSTDTQYF; size: -; J: TRBJ2-3; D: TRBD2; V: TRBV2
DNA: TGTGCCAGCAGCTTAGATCAGGGGTTGCGATCTGGAAACACCATATATTTT; CDR3: CASSLDQGLRSGNTIYF; size: once; J: TRBJ1-3; D: -; V: TRBV7-2
DNA: TGCGCCAGCAGCTTGGGCGAGTGGAACACTGAAGCTTTCTTT; CDR3: CASSLGEWNTEAFF; size: -; J: TRBJ1-1; D: -; V: TRBV5-1
DNA: TGTGCCATCCGGGTCGGACAGGGCTACGAGCAGTACTTC; CDR3: CAIRVGQGYEQYF; size: few; J: TRBJ2-7; D: TRBD1; V: TRBV10-3
DNA: TGTGCCAGCAGCTGGGGGACAGGGAACAATGAGCAGTTCTTC; CDR3: CASSWGTGNNEQFF; size: -; J: TRBJ2-1; D: TRBD1; V: TRBV7-8
DNA: TGTGCCAGCAGCTTGGCGGGACTAGAAGGGAGGAGGCAGTATTTT; CDR3: CASSLAGLEGRRQYF; size: -; J: TRBJ2-3; D: TRBD2; V: TRBV5-4
DNA: TGTGCCAGCAGTGTACAGCTACAAGAGACCCAGTACTTC; CDR3: CASSVQLQETQYF; size: -; J: TRBJ2-5; D: -; V: TRBV2
DNA: TGTGCCAGCAGTTTCCTTCCGACAGACAGGAACACTGAAGCTTTCTTT; CDR3: CASSFLPTDRNTEAFF; size: -; J: TRBJ1-1; D: -; V: TRBV27
DNA: TGTGCCAGCAGCTCCTACACCGGGGAGCTGTTTTTT; CDR3: CASSSYTGELFF; size: -; J: TRBJ2-2; D: -; V: TRBV7-9
DNA: TGTGCCAGCAGCTTTGGCCCTACACAGGGAGTGAATGAAAAACTGTTTTTT; CDR3: CASSFGPTQGVNEKLFF; size: -; J: TRBJ1-4; D: -; V: TRBV7-6